Listed here are 17 T cell receptor beta chains from one sample, sequenced in a study of immune evolution from preneoplasia to lung adenocarcinoma. The data were produced by immunoSEQ multiplex PCR, yet TCRdb's version contains in-frame clones alone and is incomplete. The table lists around 4,500 clones, roughly four fifths of them singletons, with 8.3% in the top ten. Sequencing used FFPE lung adenocarcinoma in situ tissue. The receptors shown here come from a person in their 70s with lung adenocarcinoma.

This sequence joins TRBV7-3 and TRBJ2-3; 7 positions match TRBD1. Germline assignment: CDR1 SGHTA and CDR2 FQGTGA. Losses at the gene ends were 5 bases for V and 0 bases for J; bases not matched to a gene: 8. This CDR3 spans 16 amino acids. The CDR3: CASSPQGVLSTDTQYF. Here the CDR3 DNA reads TGTGCCAGCAGCCCCCAGGGGGTTCTAAGCACAGATACGCAGTATTTT. Combining the CDR3 with reference TRBV7-3 and TRBJ2-3 gives the whole variable domain GAGVSQTPSNKVTEKGKYVELRCDPISGHTALYWYRQSLGQGPEFLIYFQGTGAADDSGLPNDRFFAVRPEGSVSTLKIQRTERGDSAVYLCASSPQGVLSTDTQYFGPGTRLTVL.

The chain recombines TRBV2 with TRBJ2-7; the match to TRBD1 covers 7 bases. This CDR3 has 14 amino acids. Trimming cost V 2 bases and J 2 bases; bases outside gene matches: 3. Germline V gene lookup returns CDR1 SNHLY and CDR2 FYNNEI. This chain's CDR3 is CASSETQGAYEQYF. The CDR3 coding sequence is TGTGCCAGCAGTGAAACCCAGGGGGCCTACGAGCAGTACTTC.

The chain is built from TRBV10-2 and TRBJ2-7; D gene unclear. V lost 3 bases, J lost 1 base, and 19 bases lay in between. CDR3 length equals 17 residues. Germline values: CDR1 WSHSY, CDR2 SAAADI. The chain's CDR3 is CASSDPRVSHRSYEQYF. The CDR3 coding sequence is TGCGCCAGCAGTGATCCCCGGGTATCGCACAGATCCTACGAGCAGTACTTC.

The chain is built from TRBV6-1 and TRBJ1-2, with D possibly TRBD1 on 6 matching bases. Trimming pared 7 bases from V and 8 bases from J, leaving 14 bases between. The CDR3 is 12 residues long. Germline V CDR1 and CDR2: MNHNS, SASEGT. Here the CDR3 reads CASTRDNLGYTF. The DNA of the CDR3 is TGTGCCAGCACTAGGGACAACCTCGGCTACACCTTC.

This chain joins TRBV4-1 and TRBJ2-7; D not resolved. The CDR3 totals 13 residues. The germline V gene has CDR1 MGHRA and CDR2 YSYEKL. Trimming removed 1 base from V and 7 bases from J, with 11 bases in between. The CDR3 DNA follows: TGCGCCAGCAGCCAAGGGACCGGATGGGAGCAGTACTTC. Translation gives CASSQGTGWEQYF.

The chain couples TRBV30 to TRBJ2-1; 14 bases are shared with TRBD2. Germline CDR1 GTSNPN, CDR2 SVGIG (reference sequence). The V gene end was trimmed by 5 bases and the J gene end by 0 bases; junction bases not matched to a gene: 6. This CDR3 is 17 amino acids long. CDR3 protein: CAWRLAGGVSSYNEQFF. CDR3 DNA sequence: TGTGCCTGGCGACTAGCGGGAGGGGTGAGCTCCTACAATGAGCAGTTCTTC.

This chain uses TRBV29-1 with TRBJ1-3; D gene unclear. Germline CDR1 SQVTM, CDR2 ANQGSEA. Deletions cut 6 bases from V and 0 bases from J, with 9 bases between. The length of the CDR3 is 13 residues. The CDR3 sequence: CSVSDTSGNTIYF. CDR3 bases: TGCAGCGTCTCCGACACCTCTGGAAACACCATATATTTT.

The genes are TRBV5-4 and TRBJ2-5; 10 nucleotides match TRBD2. CDR1 and CDR2 (germline): SGHNT, YYREEE (reference sequence). Germline trimming cut 6 bases from V and 4 bases from J; bases unmatched to any gene: 9. The CDR3 contains 15 residues. The CDR3 protein is CASTPVSGGVETQYF. In DNA form, the CDR3 reads TGTGCCAGCACCCCTGTGAGCGGGGGGGTAGAGACCCAGTACTTC.

The chain employs TRBV7-9 and TRBJ2-5; possibly TRBD1 for D (5 bases). CDR3 length: 15 amino acids. V lost 5 bases and J 3 bases, leaving 16 bases between the germline ends. Germline V gene lookup returns CDR1 SEHNR and CDR2 FQNEAQ (reference sequence). The CDR3 nucleotides read TGTGCCAGCAGCCCCACCCTAGGCAGGGAAGAGACCCAGTACTTC. Encoded protein: CASSPTLGREETQYF.

The rearrangement links TRBV25-1 to TRBJ2-7; 7 bases fit TRBD1. This CDR3 is 13 amino acids long. Trimming at V came to 7 bases and at J to 2 bases, leaving 5 bases not matched to a gene. CDR1 and CDR2 (germline): MGHDK, SYGVNS. The CDR3 reads CASKDQGAYEQYF. CDR3 in DNA: TGTGCCAGCAAGGATCAGGGGGCCTACGAGCAGTACTTC.

The V call is TRBV19, the J call TRBJ1-2; no firm D call. V lost 3 bases to trimming and J lost 7 bases, with 15 bases between them. Germline V CDR1 and CDR2: LNHDA, SQIVND (reference sequence). The CDR3 is made up of 14 amino acids. CDR3 in amino acids: CASSIRINWSGYTF. DNA of the CDR3: TGTGCCAGTAGTATCCGGATCAACTGGTCTGGCTACACCTTC.

CDR3 residues: CASSLFDTGDRKLFF. CDR3 DNA: TGTGCCAGCAGTTTATTTGATACAGGGGACAGAAAACTGTTTTTT. This chain joins TRBV27 and TRBJ1-4, with 7 bases that match TRBD1. V shed 1 base, J shed 10 bases, and the junction held 9 bases outside the gene matches. Germline values: CDR1 MNHEY, CDR2 SMNVEV (reference sequence). The length of the CDR3 is 15 residues.

This clone has a handful of counts. V and J are TRBV6-5 and TRBJ2-1; perhaps TRBD2 as D (5 bases). V was pared by 6 bases and J by 7 bases, with 19 bases between. Germline V gives CDR1 MNHEY, CDR2 SVGAGI. CDR3 length: 15 amino acids. The CDR3 sequence is CASSYGPPPGNEQFF. Here the CDR3 DNA reads TGTGCCAGCAGCTACGGGCCTCCTCCGGGGAATGAGCAGTTCTTC.

The chain uses TRBV6-5 and TRBJ1-6; possible D gene TRBD1, 5 bases. There are 14 residues in the CDR3. Germline loops: CDR1 MNHEY, CDR2 SVGAGI. Trimming took off 10 bases at V and 7 bases at J, with 17 bases between the two ends. CDR3 coding DNA: TGTGCCACAACCCCGGGGCAGGGAAATTCACCCCTCCACTTT. Translated: CATTPGQGNSPLHF.

The chain is built from TRBV14 and TRBJ1-2; D remains unclear. The CDR3 totals 15 residues. Germline values: CDR1 SGHDN, CDR2 FVKESK. V was trimmed by 0 bases and J by 0 bases, leaving 8 bases between them. The CDR3 sequence is CASSQDFGANYGYTF. The CDR3 nucleotides are TGTGCCAGCAGCCAAGATTTCGGAGCTAACTATGGCTACACCTTC.

The gene calls are TRBV2 and TRBJ1-1; D is perhaps TRBD1 (5 bases). There are 11 residues in the CDR3. V lost 3 bases, J lost 9 bases, and 8 bases lay in between. Germline CDR1 SNHLY, CDR2 FYNNEI. The CDR3 coding sequence is TGTGCCAGCAGTGATCAGGGCAAAGCTTTCTTT. The encoded protein is CASSDQGKAFF.

The rearrangement links TRBV10-3 to TRBJ2-3, with a weak D call TRBD2 (6 bases). Germline loops: CDR1 ENHRY, CDR2 SYGVKD. V was pared by 4 bases and J by 2 bases, with 13 bases between. CDR3 size: 15 residues. This chain's CDR3 is CAISGDSRNTDTQYF. CDR3 coding DNA: TGTGCCATCAGTGGGGACTCCCGGAACACAGATACGCAGTATTTT.